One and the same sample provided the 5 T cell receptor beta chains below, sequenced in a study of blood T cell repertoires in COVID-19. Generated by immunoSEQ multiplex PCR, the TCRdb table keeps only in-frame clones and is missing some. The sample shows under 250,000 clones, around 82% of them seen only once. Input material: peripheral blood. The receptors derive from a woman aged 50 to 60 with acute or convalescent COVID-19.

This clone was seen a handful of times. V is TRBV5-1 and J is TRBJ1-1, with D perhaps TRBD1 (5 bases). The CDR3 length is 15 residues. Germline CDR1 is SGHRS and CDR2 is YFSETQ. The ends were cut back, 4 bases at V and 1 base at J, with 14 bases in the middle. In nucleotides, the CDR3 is TGCGCCAGCAGCCCTACGGCTGGGGCGAACACTGAAGCTTTCTTT. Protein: CASSPTAGANTEAFF.

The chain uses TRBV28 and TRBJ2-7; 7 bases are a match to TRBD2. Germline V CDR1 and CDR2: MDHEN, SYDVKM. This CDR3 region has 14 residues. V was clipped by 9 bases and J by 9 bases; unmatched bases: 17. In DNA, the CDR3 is TGTGCCAGTGCTAAGCGAGCGGGATCCCCCGTGCAGTACTTC. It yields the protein CASAKRAGSPVQYF.

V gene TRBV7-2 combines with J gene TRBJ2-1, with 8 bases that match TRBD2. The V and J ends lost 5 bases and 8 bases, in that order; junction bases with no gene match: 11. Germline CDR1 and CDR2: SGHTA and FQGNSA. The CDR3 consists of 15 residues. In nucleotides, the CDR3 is TGTGCCAGCAGCCAGGGCCCTAGCGGGTGGTATGAGCAGTTCTTC. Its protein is CASSQGPSGWYEQFF.

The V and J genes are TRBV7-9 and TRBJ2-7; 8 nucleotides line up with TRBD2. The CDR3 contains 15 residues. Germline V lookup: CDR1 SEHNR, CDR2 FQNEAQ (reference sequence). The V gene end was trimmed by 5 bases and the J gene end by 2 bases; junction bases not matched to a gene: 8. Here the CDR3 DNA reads TGTGCCAGCAGCCCAAATAGCGGGACGACCTACGAGCAGTACTTC. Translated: CASSPNSGTTYEQYF.

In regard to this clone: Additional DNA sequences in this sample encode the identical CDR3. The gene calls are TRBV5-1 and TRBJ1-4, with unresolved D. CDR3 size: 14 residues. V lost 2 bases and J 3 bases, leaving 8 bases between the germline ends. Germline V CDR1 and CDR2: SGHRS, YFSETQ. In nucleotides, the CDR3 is TGCGCCAGCAGCTTAACGCCGGCTAATGAAAAACTGTTTTTT. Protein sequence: CASSLTPANEKLFF.